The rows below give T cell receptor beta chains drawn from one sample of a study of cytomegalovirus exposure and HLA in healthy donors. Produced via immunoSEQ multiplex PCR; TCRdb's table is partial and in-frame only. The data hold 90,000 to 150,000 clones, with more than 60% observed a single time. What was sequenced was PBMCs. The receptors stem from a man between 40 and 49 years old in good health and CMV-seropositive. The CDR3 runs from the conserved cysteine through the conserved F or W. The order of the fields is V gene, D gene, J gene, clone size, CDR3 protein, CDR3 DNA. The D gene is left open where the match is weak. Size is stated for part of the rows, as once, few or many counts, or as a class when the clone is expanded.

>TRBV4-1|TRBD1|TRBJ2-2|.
CASSLPGQGGSGELFF
TGCGCCAGCAGTCTTCCGGGACAGGGGGGGTCCGGGGAGCTGTTTTTT
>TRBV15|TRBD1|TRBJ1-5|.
CATSRGAGQPNQPQHF
TGTGCCACCAGCAGAGGTGCGGGACAGCCTAATCAGCCCCAGCATTTT
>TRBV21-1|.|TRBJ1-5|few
CASSKGRGGGNQPQHF
TGTGCCAGCAGCAAAGGGAGGGGGGGTGGTAATCAGCCCCAGCATTTT
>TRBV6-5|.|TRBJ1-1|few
CASSFTTGMTEAFF
TGTGCCAGCAGTTTCACGACAGGTATGACTGAAGCTTTCTTT
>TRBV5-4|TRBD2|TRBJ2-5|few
CASSPPGLAGGETQYF
TGTGCCAGCAGCCCGCCGGGACTAGCGGGAGGAGAGACCCAGTACTTC
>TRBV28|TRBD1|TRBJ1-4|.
CASSSPRQGTNEKLFF
TGTGCCAGCAGTTCTCCGCGACAGGGAACTAATGAAAAACTGTTTTTT
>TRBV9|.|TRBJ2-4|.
CASSVSPGSKNIQYF
TGTGCCAGCAGCGTATCTCCCGGGTCCAAAAACATTCAGTACTTC
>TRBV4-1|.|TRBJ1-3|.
CASSQDRQTTIYF
TGCGCCAGCAGCCAAGATCGACAGACCACCATATATTTT
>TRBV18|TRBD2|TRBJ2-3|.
CASSPIAGSTDTQYF
TGTGCCAGCTCACCCATAGCGGGTAGCACAGATACGCAGTATTTT
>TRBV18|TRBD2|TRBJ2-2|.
CASSGTSYTGELFF
TGTGCCAGCTCCGGGACTAGCTACACCGGGGAGCTGTTTTTT
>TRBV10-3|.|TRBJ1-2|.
CAISETQVYGYTF
TGTGCCATCAGTGAGACCCAGGTCTATGGCTACACCTTC
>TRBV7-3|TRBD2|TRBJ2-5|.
CASSQLAEETQYF
TGTGCCAGCAGCCAACTAGCGGAAGAGACCCAGTACTTC
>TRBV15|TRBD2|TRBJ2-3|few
CATSRDTGGGSEYF
TGTGCCACCAGCAGAGATACGGGGGGGGGAAGTGAGTATTTT
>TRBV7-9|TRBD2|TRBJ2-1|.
CASTTRLAGQFNEQFF
TGTGCCAGCACCACTCGACTAGCGGGGCAATTCAATGAGCAGTTCTTC
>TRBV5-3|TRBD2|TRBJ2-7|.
CARSQGTSGASYEQHF
TGTGCCAGAAGCCAAGGGACTAGCGGCGCCTCCTACGAGCAGCACTTC
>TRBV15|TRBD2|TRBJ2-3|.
CATSRGGGATDTQYF
TGTGCCACCAGCAGAGGCGGGGGGGCGACAGATACGCAGTATTTT
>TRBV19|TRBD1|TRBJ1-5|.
CASSGGTGGDQPQHF
TGTGCCAGTAGTGGAGGGACAGGAGGAGATCAGCCCCAGCATTTT
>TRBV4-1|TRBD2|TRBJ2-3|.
CASSTGLAGGSTDTQYF
TGCGCCAGCAGCACCGGACTAGCGGGGGGTAGCACAGATACGCAGTATTTT
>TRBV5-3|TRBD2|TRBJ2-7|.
CARSLVLAETSSYEQYF
TGTGCCAGAAGCTTAGTTCTAGCGGAGACAAGCTCCTACGAGCAGTACTTC
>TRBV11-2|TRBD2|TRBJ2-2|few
CASSQGTGGTGELFF
TGTGCCAGCAGCCAAGGAACGGGAGGAACCGGGGAGCTGTTTTTT
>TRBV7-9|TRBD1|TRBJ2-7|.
CASSLVPYRGLNEQYF
TGTGCCAGCAGCTTAGTCCCCTACAGGGGGCTAAACGAGCAGTACTTC
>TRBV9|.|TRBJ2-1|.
CASSSGLTLGSEQFF
TGTGCCAGCAGCTCGGGACTTACCCTCGGGAGTGAGCAGTTCTTC
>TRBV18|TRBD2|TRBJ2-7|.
CASSPPGRTSGSYEQYF
TGTGCCAGCTCACCCCCCGGTAGGACTAGCGGTTCCTACGAGCAGTACTTC
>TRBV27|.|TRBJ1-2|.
CASSLAGEPHLYGYTF
TGTGCCAGCAGTTTAGCGGGGGAACCTCACCTCTATGGCTACACCTTC
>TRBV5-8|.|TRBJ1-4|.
CASSTSWANEKLFF
TGTGCCAGCAGCACCTCATGGGCAAATGAAAAACTGTTTTTT
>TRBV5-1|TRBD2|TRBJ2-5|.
CASTGLAGEETQYF
TGCGCCAGCACGGGACTAGCGGGGGAAGAGACCCAGTACTTC
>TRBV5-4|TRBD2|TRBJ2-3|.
CASSLWLAGGSDTQYF
TGTGCCAGCAGCTTGTGGCTAGCGGGAGGGTCAGATACGCAGTATTTT
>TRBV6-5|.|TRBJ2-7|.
CASRESGSHEQYF
TGTGCCAGCAGAGAAAGCGGCTCCCACGAGCAGTACTTC
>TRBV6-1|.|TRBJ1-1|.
CASSGARVNTEAFF
TGTGCCAGCAGTGGCGCTCGCGTGAACACTGAAGCTTTCTTT
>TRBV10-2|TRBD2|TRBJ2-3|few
CASSLAGGEDTQYF
TGCGCCAGCTCGCTAGCGGGGGGCGAGGATACGCAGTATTTT
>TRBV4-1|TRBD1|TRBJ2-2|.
CASSESGGWNTGELFF
TGCGCCAGCAGCGAATCAGGGGGCTGGAACACCGGGGAGCTGTTTTTT
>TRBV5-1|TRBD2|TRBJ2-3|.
CASSFLAGGGDTQYF
TGCGCCAGCAGCTTTCTGGCGGGCGGGGGGGATACGCAGTATTTT